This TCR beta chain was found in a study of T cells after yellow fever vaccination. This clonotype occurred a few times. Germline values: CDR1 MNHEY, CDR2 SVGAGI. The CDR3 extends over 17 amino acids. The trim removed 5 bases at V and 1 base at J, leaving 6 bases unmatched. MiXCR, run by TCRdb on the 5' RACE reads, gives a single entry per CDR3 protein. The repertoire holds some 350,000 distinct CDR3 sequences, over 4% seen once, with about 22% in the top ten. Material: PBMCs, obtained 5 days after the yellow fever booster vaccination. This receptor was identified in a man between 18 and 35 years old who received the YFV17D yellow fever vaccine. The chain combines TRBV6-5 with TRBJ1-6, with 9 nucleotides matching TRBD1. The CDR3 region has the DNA TGTGCCAGCAGTGTTCGACAGGGGGTATCCTATAATTCACCCCTCCACTTT. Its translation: CASSVRQGVSYNSPLHF.